This TCR beta chain derives from a study of cytomegalovirus exposure and HLA in healthy donors. Study findings and constraints: CMV antigen specificity was confirmed in vitro for a few CMV-associated chains.

Using immunoSEQ multiplex PCR, the repertoire was profiled, and TCRdb retains in-frame clones only, with some absent. The sample holds 190,000 or so clones, approximately 83% seen once. Concerning this clone itself: Its target is not known.

The germline CDR1 and CDR2 sequences are SGHTA and FQGTGA. V lost 2 bases to trimming and J lost 7 bases, with 12 bases between them. There are 13 residues in the CDR3. The sequence came from a woman between 18 and 29 years old in good health and CMV-seropositive. The chain couples TRBV7-3 to TRBJ2-7; D is possibly TRBD2 (5 bases). The specimen was PBMCs. The DNA of the CDR3 is TGTGCCAGCAGCTTAGGCGGGCGAGGGGAGCAGTACTTC. Translated, it gives CASSLGGRGEQYF.